A selection of T cell receptor beta chains follows, all from one sample in a study of T-cell reconstitution after alpha-beta-depleted transplantation in children. TCRdb re-called the PCR reads through MiXCR, storing one row per CDR3 protein. The top ten hold around 21% of the sample, which has about 98,000 distinct CDR3 sequences, less than 25% seen once. Here the sequenced sample was PBMCs, taken before TCRalphabeta/CD19-depleted stem cell transplant. The receptors shown here come from a boy aged 2-9 years with acute lymphoblastic leukemia, due to receive a stem cell transplant. The CDR3 runs from the conserved cysteine through the conserved F or W. D genes are given only for firm matches. The size field is filled for only some rows; it gives once, few, many or a size class.

cdr3_nt	cdr3_aa	clone_size	v_call	j_call	d_call
TGTGCCAGCAGCGTTGGGACTAGCTCCTACAATGAGCAGTTCTTC	CASSVGTSSYNEQFF	few	TRBV9	TRBJ2-1	TRBD2
TGTGCCAGCAGCGCCGGGGGCACCGGGGAGCTGTTTTTT	CASSAGGTGELFF	-	TRBV2	TRBJ2-2	-
TGTGCCAGCAGTTTGAGGTTCGGGACATCTGGCTACACCTTC	CASSLRFGTSGYTF	few	TRBV12-3/TRBV12-4	TRBJ1-2	-
TGTGCCAGCAGTTTTGAAGGCTACGAGCAGTACTTC	CASSFEGYEQYF	few	TRBV12-3/TRBV12-4	TRBJ2-7	-
TGTGCCAGCAGCTCCGGCGCCGGAGGGGGCAATGAGCAGTTCTTC	CASSSGAGGGNEQFF	-	TRBV11-2	TRBJ2-1	-
TGTGCCAGCAGTGGACTAGCGGGATTACTGGGCGAGCAGTACTTC	CASSGLAGLLGEQYF	few	TRBV2	TRBJ2-7	TRBD2
TGTGCCAGCGCCGAACGAGGTGATACGCAGTATTTT	CASAERGDTQYF	-	TRBV7-3	TRBJ2-3	-
TGTGCCACCAGCATACGATTGGTCACAGATACGCAGTATTTT	CATSIRLVTDTQYF	-	TRBV15	TRBJ2-3	-
TGTGCCAGCAGTAGGATACAGGGGTACGAGCAGTACTTC	CASSRIQGYEQYF	few	TRBV12-3/TRBV12-4	TRBJ2-7	TRBD1
TGCGCCAGCAGCTTGAACTCTGAGCAGTTCTTC	CASSLNSEQFF	-	TRBV5-1	TRBJ2-1	-
TGTGCCAGCAGTCAGGGGGGGGAAGAGACCCAGTACTTC	CASSQGGEETQYF	-	TRBV21-1	TRBJ2-5	-
TGTGCCACCAGCAGAGATTCGGGTGCTGAGCAGTTCTTC	CATSRDSGAEQFF	-	TRBV15	TRBJ2-1	-
TGCAGTGCTAGATTGGGTGTGGGCACTGAAGCTTTCTTT	CSARLGVGTEAFF	few	TRBV20-1	TRBJ1-1	-
TGCGCCAGCACTAGCGGAGGCCAGAGAGATACGCAGTATTTT	CASTSGGQRDTQYF	-	TRBV5-1	TRBJ2-3	TRBD2
TGTGCCTGGAGTCGACAGGGAGAGACCCAGTACTTC	CAWSRQGETQYF	few	TRBV30	TRBJ2-5	TRBD1
TGTGCCAGCAGCCCCCTTCGGACTACCTACGAGCAGTACTTC	CASSPLRTTYEQYF	-	TRBV3-1	TRBJ2-7	-
TGTGCCAGCAGCAGCGGGAGGTGGTTTAGCGAGCAGTACTTC	CASSSGRWFSEQYF	few	TRBV6-1	TRBJ2-7	TRBD2
TGTGCCACCAGCCCTGAACGGTTAGGGGACGAGACCCAGTACTTC	CATSPERLGDETQYF	-	TRBV15	TRBJ2-5	-
TGCGCCAGCAGCCTCGCGGAGCTCCTGGGGGGGGATACGCAGTATTTT	CASSLAELLGGDTQYF	many	TRBV5-1	TRBJ2-3	TRBD2
TGTGCCAGCAGTTACTCGCTAGCGGGAGCCGGTAATGAGCAGTTCTTC	CASSYSLAGAGNEQFF	few	TRBV6-5	TRBJ2-1	TRBD2
TGCGCCAGCAGCCCCACAGGGACAGTTCTTAATGAAAAACTGTTTTTT	CASSPTGTVLNEKLFF	-	TRBV4-1	TRBJ1-4	TRBD1
TGTGCCAGCAGCTTGGAATGGGGGAGCGGAGGTAATGAGCAGTTCTTC	CASSLEWGSGGNEQFF	few	TRBV5-5	TRBJ2-1	-
TGCAGTGCCCCGACAGGGTGGGAGACCCAGTACTTC	CSAPTGWETQYF	few	TRBV20-1	TRBJ2-5	TRBD1
TGTGCCAGCAGTCCCGGACAGGCACACCAGCCCCAGCATTTT	CASSPGQAHQPQHF	-	TRBV6-1	TRBJ1-5	TRBD1
TGCGCCAGCAGCCAAGATCGAGCGGCAGAAAGGGCCTATGGCTACACCTTC	CASSQDRAAERAYGYTF	-	TRBV4-3	TRBJ1-2	-
TGTGCTTCCAGGGACAGTAACCAAGAGACCCAGTACTTC	CASRDSNQETQYF	-	TRBV12-5	TRBJ2-5	TRBD1
TGTGCCAGCAGTCCCCGTAACCTGAGGGATATCGGCGAGCAGTACTTC	CASSPRNLRDIGEQYF	-	TRBV28	TRBJ2-7	-
TGCAGCGTTCCGTTTAGAATTAGCGACCAGTTCTTC	CSVPFRISDQFF	few	TRBV29-1	TRBJ2-1	-
TGTGCCACCAGTGGTACGGAGGGGCTTCAAGAGACCCAGTACTTC	CATSGTEGLQETQYF	-	TRBV24-1	TRBJ2-5	-
TGTGCCAGCAGCTTAGATCTGGGCAGGCAGGCGCAGTACTTC	CASSLDLGRQAQYF	-	TRBV11-2	TRBJ2-7	-
TGCGCCAGCAGCGGAGTCACAGATACGCAGTATTTT	CASSGVTDTQYF	many	TRBV5-1	TRBJ2-3	-
TGTGCCAGCAGGGGGACTTTCAATGAGCAGTTCTTC	CASRGTFNEQFF	-	TRBV7-9	TRBJ2-1	-
TGTGCCAGCAGTGAATCGGGCACAGATACGCAGTATTTT	CASSESGTDTQYF	few	TRBV25-1	TRBJ2-3	-
TGTGCCAGCAGCTTAGACACGGCGTCGGGGGGAGAGACCCAGTACTTC	CASSLDTASGGETQYF	-	TRBV7-2	TRBJ2-5	TRBD2
TGTGCCAGCAGCTTAACTGACAGGAATACGCAGTATTTT	CASSLTDRNTQYF	-	TRBV7-9	TRBJ2-3	-
TGTGCCAGAAATGGGGATGCGGGGAACAATGAGCAGTTCTTC	CARNGDAGNNEQFF	few	TRBV2	TRBJ2-1	-
TGTGCCAGCAGTTCCTTGGGACAGGGTACCCACGAGCAGTACTTC	CASSSLGQGTHEQYF	once	TRBV28	TRBJ2-7	TRBD1
TGTGCCAGCAGCGACAGGCCAAGGGCTGAAGCTTTCTTT	CASSDRPRAEAFF	-	TRBV27	TRBJ1-1	-
TGTGCCAGCTCACCACAAGTATACCAAGAGACCCAGTACTTC	CASSPQVYQETQYF	once	TRBV18	TRBJ2-5	-
TGTGCCAGCAGCTTACGGACAGTTGAGCAGTTCTTC	CASSLRTVEQFF	few	TRBV11-2	TRBJ2-1	-
TGCAGCGTACAATTGACTAGCGGGAGAAATGAGCAGTTCTTC	CSVQLTSGRNEQFF	-	TRBV29-1	TRBJ2-1	TRBD2
TGCGCCAGCACAGAGCAGACCGGGGAGCTGTTTTTT	CASTEQTGELFF	-	TRBV5-1	TRBJ2-2	-
TGCGCCAGCAGCTTGGCCGGGACTAGCATCTACGAGCAGTACTTC	CASSLAGTSIYEQYF	few	TRBV5-1	TRBJ2-7	TRBD2
TGCAGTGCACAAGACGGAGGCACAGATACGCAGTATTTT	CSAQDGGTDTQYF	-	TRBV20-1	TRBJ2-3	-
TGTGCCAGCAGCTTTTACCGGGCTCCCGGAGATACGCAGTATTTT	CASSFYRAPGDTQYF	few	TRBV7-8	TRBJ2-3	-
TGTGCCAGCAGTGTAACAGGGGAGGCCTACAATGAGCAGTTCTTC	CASSVTGEAYNEQFF	-	TRBV6-1	TRBJ2-1	-
TGCAGCGTCCGTGGGGGCACTGAAGCTTTCTTT	CSVRGGTEAFF	-	TRBV29-1	TRBJ1-1	-
TGTGCCAGCAGCCGGACAGGGTGGCAGTTCTTC	CASSRTGWQFF	few	TRBV7-2	TRBJ2-1	TRBD1